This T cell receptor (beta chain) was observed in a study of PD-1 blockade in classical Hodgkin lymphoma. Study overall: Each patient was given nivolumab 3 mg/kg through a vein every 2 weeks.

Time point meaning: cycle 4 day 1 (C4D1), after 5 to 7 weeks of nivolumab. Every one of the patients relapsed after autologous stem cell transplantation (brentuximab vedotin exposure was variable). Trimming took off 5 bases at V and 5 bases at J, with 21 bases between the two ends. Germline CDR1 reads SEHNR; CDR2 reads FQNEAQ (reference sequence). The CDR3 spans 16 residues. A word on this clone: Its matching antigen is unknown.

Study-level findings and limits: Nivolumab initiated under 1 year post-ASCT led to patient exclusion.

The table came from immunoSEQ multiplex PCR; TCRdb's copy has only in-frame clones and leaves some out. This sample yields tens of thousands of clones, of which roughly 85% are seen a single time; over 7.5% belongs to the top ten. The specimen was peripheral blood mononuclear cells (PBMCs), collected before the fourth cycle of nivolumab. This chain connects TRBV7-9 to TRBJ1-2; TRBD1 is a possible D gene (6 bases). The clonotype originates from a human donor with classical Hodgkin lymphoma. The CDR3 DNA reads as TGTGCCAGCAGCCCGGCGGGGGGCTTCAGGGTTTATGGCTACACCTTC. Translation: CASSPAGGFRVYGYTF.